The TCR beta chain described here comes from a study of technical replicates of blood from a handful of donors. Method: immunoSEQ multiplex PCR; TCRdb's copy keeps in-frame clones and lacks some. The sample includes under 85,000 clones, more than 85% of them seen just once. This CDR3 region has 16 residues. Germline V gene sequence: CDR1 MNHEY, CDR2 SMNVEV (reference sequence). J lost 2 bases, V lost 6 bases, and 6 bases had no gene match. The chain combines TRBV27 with TRBJ2-2, with 10 bases matching TRBD2. Input material: T cells isolated from PBMCs. This receptor was obtained from a human donor in good health. Some clones in this sample may be carry-over from other donors' samples. The CDR3 protein is CASSLGTSVNTGELFF. In nucleotides, the CDR3 is TGTGCCAGCAGCCTGGGGACTAGCGTAAACACCGGGGAGCTGTTTTTT.